Sequencing of this T cell receptor (beta chain) was carried out in a study of blood T cells in healthy people across ages. Study-level points and caveats: Naive T cell percentage strongly correlated with TCR beta diversity.

This clonotype was seen a few times. Its cognate antigen is unknown. Next came a second PCR, run for about 6 to 12 cycles, which used a sample-barcoded 5' primer along with a J-beta primer mix. MiXCR was run by TCRdb on the 5' RACE reads, yielding one entry per CDR3 protein. The sample contains approximately 800,000 distinct CDR3 sequences, approximately 24% of which appear only once. This sample was also put to use in a study of T cells of mothers and their children. Per that paper: Normalized overlap was always slightly, never significantly, higher in related than unrelated mother-child pairs.

The specimen sequenced was blood. The sequence came from a boy younger than 18 in good health.

The CDR3 region is CASSLAEGSGYTF. CDR3 nucleotides: TGTGCCAGCAGCTTAGCGGAGGGAAGTGGCTACACCTTC. V usage is TRBV7-9 and J usage is TRBJ1-2; D remains ambiguous. The V gene lost 0 bases and the J gene lost 7 bases, with 9 bases spanning the gap. This CDR3 contains 13 residues. Per germline, CDR1 SEHNR and CDR2 FQNEAQ (reference sequence).